This is a list of T cell receptor beta chains from one sample in a study of T cell responses to AZD1222 COVID-19 vaccine. Profiling relied on immunoSEQ multiplex PCR, and the TCRdb table lists in-frame clones only, not all of them. The sample has about 72,000 clones, roughly 91% seen once. The material sequenced was peripheral blood, taken on day 0 of AZD1222 vaccination. These receptors were obtained from an adult in good health. Each CDR3 is given with its conserved first and last residue. A D gene is named only where the DNA matches it firmly. Size is stated for part of the rows, as once, few or many counts, or as a class when the clone is expanded.

D gene: TRBD1
V gene: TRBV6-5
clone size: -
J gene: TRBJ1-2
CDR3 DNA: TGTGCCAGCAGTTATGGACAGGGGACCTATGGCTACACCTTC
CDR3 protein: CASSYGQGTYGYTF

D gene: -
V gene: TRBV7-3
clone size: -
J gene: TRBJ1-2
CDR3 DNA: TGTGCCAGCAGCTTAACGGGAGGGGACTATGGCTACACCTTC
CDR3 protein: CASSLTGGDYGYTF

D gene: -
V gene: TRBV6-6
clone size: -
J gene: TRBJ1-1
CDR3 DNA: TGTGCCAGCAGTTACGCAAGACACCCGAACACTGAAGCTTTCTTT
CDR3 protein: CASSYARHPNTEAFF

D gene: -
V gene: TRBV2
clone size: -
J gene: TRBJ1-2
CDR3 DNA: TGTGCCAGCAGTACTACCTATGGCTACACCTTC
CDR3 protein: CASSTTYGYTF

D gene: -
V gene: TRBV29-1
clone size: -
J gene: TRBJ2-2
CDR3 DNA: TGCAGCGTTGAGGCAGGGGCCGGGGAGCTGTTTTTT
CDR3 protein: CSVEAGAGELFF

D gene: -
V gene: TRBV27
clone size: -
J gene: TRBJ1-6
CDR3 DNA: TGTGCCAGCAGTCGGCAGGGCGGGTATTCACCCCTCCACTTT
CDR3 protein: CASSRQGGYSPLHF

D gene: -
V gene: TRBV7-3
clone size: -
J gene: TRBJ1-6
CDR3 DNA: TGTGCCAGCAGCGAGACAGGTTTTAATTCACCCCTCCACTTT
CDR3 protein: CASSETGFNSPLHF

D gene: -
V gene: TRBV2
clone size: -
J gene: TRBJ2-7
CDR3 DNA: TGTGCCAGCAGCCCCGACCACGAGCAGTACTTC
CDR3 protein: CASSPDHEQYF

D gene: -
V gene: TRBV30
clone size: -
J gene: TRBJ2-4
CDR3 DNA: TGTGCCTGGAGCTTCGGGGTTGGGACTCTTTTCAAAAACATTCAGTACTTC
CDR3 protein: CAWSFGVGTLFKNIQYF

D gene: -
V gene: TRBV19
clone size: -
J gene: TRBJ1-2
CDR3 DNA: TGTGCCAGTAGTATAGGACGGTATGGCTACACCTTC
CDR3 protein: CASSIGRYGYTF

D gene: -
V gene: TRBV7-2
clone size: -
J gene: TRBJ2-2
CDR3 DNA: TGTGCCAGCAGCATCTCTTTGGTTACCGGGGAGCTGTTTTTT
CDR3 protein: CASSISLVTGELFF

D gene: -
V gene: TRBV5-1
clone size: few
J gene: TRBJ2-1
CDR3 DNA: TGCGCCAGCAGCTTGGAGTGGGGGGCCCGGAATGAGCAGTTCTTC
CDR3 protein: CASSLEWGARNEQFF

D gene: -
V gene: TRBV5-1
clone size: -
J gene: TRBJ1-1
CDR3 DNA: TGCGCCAGCAGCGCCGTTATGAACACTGAAGCTTTCTTT
CDR3 protein: CASSAVMNTEAFF

D gene: -
V gene: TRBV19
clone size: -
J gene: TRBJ1-6
CDR3 DNA: TGTGCCAGTATTGGGACGGATAATTCACCCCTCCACTTT
CDR3 protein: CASIGTDNSPLHF

D gene: -
V gene: TRBV30
clone size: -
J gene: TRBJ1-1
CDR3 DNA: TGTGCCTGGAGTGCTAACTACCCCACTGAAGCTTTCTTT
CDR3 protein: CAWSANYPTEAFF

D gene: TRBD1
V gene: TRBV28
clone size: -
J gene: TRBJ1-4
CDR3 DNA: TGTGCCAGCAGTTTAGCTCCAGGGGGCGTATCTAATGAAAAACTGTTTTTT
CDR3 protein: CASSLAPGGVSNEKLFF

D gene: -
V gene: TRBV14
clone size: -
J gene: TRBJ1-3
CDR3 DNA: TGTGCCAGCAGCCTAGTCAACACCATATATTTT
CDR3 protein: CASSLVNTIYF

D gene: -
V gene: TRBV7-2
clone size: few
J gene: TRBJ1-1
CDR3 DNA: TGTGCCAGCAGCTCCCAGGCGGGGGGCACTGAAGCTTTCTTT
CDR3 protein: CASSSQAGGTEAFF

D gene: TRBD2
V gene: TRBV4-2
clone size: -
J gene: TRBJ2-2
CDR3 DNA: TGTGCCAGCAGCCAAGGACTAGCGGTGAACACCGGGGAGCTGTTTTTT
CDR3 protein: CASSQGLAVNTGELFF

D gene: TRBD2
V gene: TRBV5-1
clone size: -
J gene: TRBJ2-3
CDR3 DNA: TGCGCCAGCAGCTTGGGAGCTAGCGGGGTAGGCACAGATACGCAGTATTTT
CDR3 protein: CASSLGASGVGTDTQYF

D gene: -
V gene: TRBV3-1/TRBV3-2
clone size: -
J gene: TRBJ2-7
CDR3 DNA: TGTGCCAGCAGCCAAGGAGGGTACGAGCAGTACTTC
CDR3 protein: CASSQGGYEQYF

D gene: -
V gene: TRBV7-6
clone size: -
J gene: TRBJ1-2
CDR3 DNA: TGTGCCAGCAGCTTAGGGCAGGGGAGGGTTTCTGGCTACACCTTC
CDR3 protein: CASSLGQGRVSGYTF

D gene: -
V gene: TRBV6-6
clone size: -
J gene: TRBJ1-5
CDR3 DNA: TGTGCCAGCAGTCGAGGGACCGGCCGTTATAGCAATCAGCCCCAGCATTTT
CDR3 protein: CASSRGTGRYSNQPQHF

D gene: -
V gene: TRBV25-1
clone size: few
J gene: TRBJ1-1
CDR3 DNA: TGTGCCAGCAGGTCGGGAGGGGCTGAAGCTTTCTTT
CDR3 protein: CASRSGGAEAFF

D gene: TRBD1
V gene: TRBV7-2
clone size: -
J gene: TRBJ1-3
CDR3 DNA: TGTGCCAGCAGCTCTTACAGGGGCGCTGGAAACACCATATATTTT
CDR3 protein: CASSSYRGAGNTIYF

D gene: -
V gene: TRBV6-5
clone size: -
J gene: TRBJ1-6
CDR3 DNA: TGTGCCAGCAGTCGGGGGGATGATTCACCCCTCCACTTT
CDR3 protein: CASSRGDDSPLHF

D gene: -
V gene: TRBV6-2/TRBV6-3
clone size: -
J gene: TRBJ1-2
CDR3 DNA: TGTGCCAGCAGTACCCATAGGGACTACAACTATGGCTACACCTTC
CDR3 protein: CASSTHRDYNYGYTF

D gene: -
V gene: TRBV4-2
clone size: -
J gene: TRBJ2-1
CDR3 DNA: TGTGCCAGCAGCCAAGGGCCGAGCTCCTACAATGAGCAGTTCTTC
CDR3 protein: CASSQGPSSYNEQFF

D gene: -
V gene: TRBV10-2
clone size: -
J gene: TRBJ2-1
CDR3 DNA: TGCGCCAGCAGTGAGTTCCCCTGGGGGGCTGACAATGAGCAGTTCTTC
CDR3 protein: CASSEFPWGADNEQFF

D gene: -
V gene: TRBV28
clone size: -
J gene: TRBJ2-7
CDR3 DNA: TGTGCCAGCAGGCCACCGGGAAAGTACTACGAGCAGTACTTC
CDR3 protein: CASRPPGKYYEQYF

D gene: TRBD1
V gene: TRBV7-2
clone size: -
J gene: TRBJ1-5
CDR3 DNA: TGTGCCAGCAGTCGGACAGGGTATCAGCCCCAGCATTTT
CDR3 protein: CASSRTGYQPQHF

D gene: TRBD2
V gene: TRBV19
clone size: -
J gene: TRBJ2-7
CDR3 DNA: TGTGCCAGTAGTATAGCTAGCGGGGGCCTCTACGAGCAGTACTTC
CDR3 protein: CASSIASGGLYEQYF

D gene: -
V gene: TRBV9
clone size: -
J gene: TRBJ2-7
CDR3 DNA: TGTGCCAGCAGCGTAGCTGGAGGGTTCTCCTACGAGCAGTACTTC
CDR3 protein: CASSVAGGFSYEQYF

D gene: TRBD2
V gene: TRBV2
clone size: once
J gene: TRBJ2-7
CDR3 DNA: TGTGCCAGCAGTGAAATGAGCGGGGGGAACGAGCAGTACTTC
CDR3 protein: CASSEMSGGNEQYF

D gene: -
V gene: TRBV20-1
clone size: -
J gene: TRBJ1-1
CDR3 DNA: TGCAGTGCTAGTTCCCGACAGAGACTGAACACTGAAGCTTTCTTT
CDR3 protein: CSASSRQRLNTEAFF

D gene: -
V gene: TRBV5-6
clone size: -
J gene: TRBJ1-5
CDR3 DNA: TGTGCCAGCAGCGGAGGGAGTGATAGCAATCAGCCCCAGCATTTT
CDR3 protein: CASSGGSDSNQPQHF

D gene: -
V gene: TRBV12-3/TRBV12-4
clone size: once
J gene: TRBJ2-7
CDR3 DNA: TGTGCCAGCAGTTTATCCGGTTACGAGCAGTACTTC
CDR3 protein: CASSLSGYEQYF

D gene: -
V gene: TRBV29-1
clone size: once
J gene: TRBJ1-2
CDR3 DNA: TGCAGCGTTGATACACAAGCCTGGACGGAGTCCTATGGCTACACCTTC
CDR3 protein: CSVDTQAWTESYGYTF

D gene: -
V gene: TRBV30
clone size: -
J gene: TRBJ1-1
CDR3 DNA: TGTGCCTGGAGTGCCGGGGGCCAGGGCACTGAAGCTTTCTTT
CDR3 protein: CAWSAGGQGTEAFF

D gene: -
V gene: TRBV7-3
clone size: -
J gene: TRBJ2-7
CDR3 DNA: TGTGCCAGCAGCACGTCCCCGGACCGCGAGCAGTACTTC
CDR3 protein: CASSTSPDREQYF

D gene: TRBD1
V gene: TRBV28
clone size: -
J gene: TRBJ2-4
CDR3 DNA: TGTGCCAGTGAGGGACAGGGTCCTACCAAAAACATTCAGTACTTC
CDR3 protein: CASEGQGPTKNIQYF